A selection of T cell receptor beta chains follows, all from one sample in a study of graft-versus-host responses after intestinal transplantation. These receptors lack a known antigen. TCRdb's copy holds only in-frame clones and misses some; the assay was immunoSEQ multiplex PCR. The table shows 100,000 or so clones, with about 94% occurring only once. This specimen consisted of unstimulated CD4+ T cells sorted from spleen or lymph node cells, obtained before intestinal transplant. The source of these receptors is a human donor who received an intestinal transplant. Each CDR3 is given with its conserved first and last residue. D genes are given only for firm matches. Clone size is stated in some rows and not others, as once, few, many or a class when expanded.

V gene,D gene,clone size,J gene,CDR3 DNA,CDR3 protein
TRBV4-1,-,-,TRBJ2-2,TGCGCCAGCAGCCAGCCCCTAGGTCGGGAGCTGTTTTTT,CASSQPLGRELFF
TRBV6-6,TRBD1,-,TRBJ1-2,TGTGCCAGCAGTTACCGGGACAGCGACTATGGCTACACCTTC,CASSYRDSDYGYTF
TRBV5-4,-,-,TRBJ1-2,TGTGCCAGCAGCTTGGACGGGAGGCTTGGCTACACCTTC,CASSLDGRLGYTF
TRBV7-8,TRBD2,-,TRBJ2-7,TGTGCCAGCAGCCCCGGGGGGGCGTTCTACGAGCAGTACTTC,CASSPGGAFYEQYF
TRBV30,-,-,TRBJ1-1,TGTGCCTGGAGGAAAGGGGCAGGGAACACTGAAGCTTTCTTT,CAWRKGAGNTEAFF
TRBV11-1,-,-,TRBJ1-1,TGTGCCAGCAGCCCCATACTACAGGGTCGGGCTTTCTTT,CASSPILQGRAFF
TRBV5-1,TRBD2,-,TRBJ2-3,TGCGCCAGCAGCCCGGGGGGACCTAGCGATACGCAGTATTTT,CASSPGGPSDTQYF
TRBV6-5,-,-,TRBJ1-1,TGTGCCAGCAGTTACTCGAGACAGAAGAACACTGAAGCTTTCTTT,CASSYSRQKNTEAFF
TRBV7-2,-,-,TRBJ1-2,TGTGCCAGCAGCTTATATATCCCGTTAGATGGCTACACCTTC,CASSLYIPLDGYTF
TRBV6-5,TRBD2,-,TRBJ2-1,TGTGCCAGCAGTTCCCGACTAGCCTCCAATGAGCAGTTCTTC,CASSSRLASNEQFF
TRBV19,-,-,TRBJ2-7,TGTGCCAGTAGTATTGGCGGGACAGCCGTCTCCTACGAGCAGTACTTC,CASSIGGTAVSYEQYF
TRBV30,-,once,TRBJ2-3,TGTGCCTGGAGTGTACGGGACTTTAAGCAGTATTTT,CAWSVRDFKQYF
TRBV5-8,TRBD1,few,TRBJ1-6,TGTGCCAGCAGCTCCTCGAGGGACAGGGGGAGGTCACCCCTCCACTTT,CASSSSRDRGRSPLHF
TRBV6-5,-,-,TRBJ2-3,TGTGCCAGCAGTTACTCGAACTCAGATACGCAGTATTTT,CASSYSNSDTQYF
TRBV27,-,-,TRBJ1-6,TGTGCCAGCAGTCTCAGGGGACTAGGATCACCCCTCCACTTT,CASSLRGLGSPLHF
TRBV7-7,TRBD2,-,TRBJ2-5,TGTGCCAGCAGTCTAGCGGGGCCAGAGACCCAGTACTTC,CASSLAGPETQYF
TRBV5-1,TRBD2,-,TRBJ2-1,TGCGCCAGCGCAACGACTAGCGGATACAACAATGAGCAGTTCTTC,CASATTSGYNNEQFF
TRBV27,TRBD1,-,TRBJ2-5,TGTGCCAGCAGTTTGGGACAGGGCGACGCGCAGTACTTC,CASSLGQGDAQYF
TRBV7-9,-,-,TRBJ2-5,TGTGCCAGCAGTTTCGCCTATCAGGGGAGTGAGACCCAGTACTTC,CASSFAYQGSETQYF
TRBV25-1,-,once,TRBJ2-7,TGTGCCAGCAGCGTAGCCTACGAGCAGTACTTC,CASSVAYEQYF
TRBV5-6,-,-,TRBJ2-2,TGTGCCAGCAGCTTGGGTCAATGGAACACCGGGGAGCTGTTTTTT,CASSLGQWNTGELFF